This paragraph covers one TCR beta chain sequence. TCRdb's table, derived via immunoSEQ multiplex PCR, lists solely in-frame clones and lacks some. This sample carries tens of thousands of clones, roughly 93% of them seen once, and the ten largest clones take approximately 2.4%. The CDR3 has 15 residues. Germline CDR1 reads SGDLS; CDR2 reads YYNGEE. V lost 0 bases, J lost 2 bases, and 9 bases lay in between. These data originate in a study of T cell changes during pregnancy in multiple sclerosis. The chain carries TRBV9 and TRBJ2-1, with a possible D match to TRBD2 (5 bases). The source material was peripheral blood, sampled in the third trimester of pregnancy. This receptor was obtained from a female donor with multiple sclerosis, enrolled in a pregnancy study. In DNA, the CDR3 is TGTGCCAGCAGCGTAGCTGAGGGCCCCTACAATGAGCAGTTCTTC. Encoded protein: CASSVAEGPYNEQFF.